A selection of T cell receptor beta chains follows, all from one sample in a study of control samples from healthy donors and cancer patients. The table came from immunoSEQ multiplex PCR; TCRdb's copy has only in-frame clones and leaves some out. The table shows more than 150,000 clones, with approximately 95% occurring only once. The sequencing sample was made of blood. The source is a young man in good health. Each CDR3 is given with its conserved first and last residue. The order of the fields is D gene, V gene, J gene, CDR3 DNA, CDR3 protein. A D gene is named only where the DNA matches it firmly.

.	TRBV15	TRBJ2-3	TGTGCCACCAGCCGACGAAAGCCGGGTCGAGATACGCAGTATTTT	CATSRRKPGRDTQYF
.	TRBV2	TRBJ1-6	TGTGCCAGCAGTGACGGTGGGGGACACTCACCCCTCCACTTT	CASSDGGGHSPLHF
.	TRBV7-3	TRBJ2-1	TGTGCCAGCAGCTTATCGGGGGGCCTCAATGAGCAGTTCTTC	CASSLSGGLNEQFF
TRBD1	TRBV5-1	TRBJ2-5	TGCGCCAGCACGGGACAGTACGAAGGAGAGACCCAGTACTTC	CASTGQYEGETQYF
.	TRBV5-1	TRBJ1-2	TGCGCCAGCAGCTTGGGTACTTCCGGTGACTATGGCTACACCTTC	CASSLGTSGDYGYTF
TRBD2	TRBV9	TRBJ2-7	TGTGCCAGCAGCCCCCGGACTAGCGGGGGGGGCGGATCCTACGAGCAGTACTTC	CASSPRTSGGGGSYEQYF
.	TRBV2	TRBJ1-5	TGTGCCAGCAGTGAACTCGCAGGGAGTCAGCCCCAGCATTTT	CASSELAGSQPQHF
TRBD2	TRBV6-5	TRBJ2-7	TGTGCCAGCAGTTACGGGGGGGGATCCCACGAGCAGTACTTC	CASSYGGGSHEQYF
.	TRBV4-1	TRBJ1-2	TGCGCCAGCAGCTCCCGAGGGGAGAGGAATGGCTACACCTTC	CASSSRGERNGYTF
.	TRBV12-3/TRBV12-4	TRBJ2-2	TGTGCCAGCAGCCTTAACACCGGGGAGCTGTTTTTT	CASSLNTGELFF
.	TRBV5-6	TRBJ1-1	TGTGCTACCACACGGGCCCTTTCCACTGAAGCTTTCTTT	CATTRALSTEAFF
TRBD2	TRBV7-8	TRBJ2-3	TGTGCCAGCAGCTTAGGACTAGCGGGGCCCAATACGCAGTATTTT	CASSLGLAGPNTQYF
.	TRBV9	TRBJ1-1	TGTGCCAGCAGCGCCGTGCAGGGGACTGAAGCTTTCTTT	CASSAVQGTEAFF
.	TRBV11-2	TRBJ1-1	TGTGCCAGCAGCAATCCTCAGGGGCTGGGCACTGAAGCTTTCTTT	CASSNPQGLGTEAFF
.	TRBV19	TRBJ2-1	TGTGCCAGTAGTATAGAGCGGAACAGATACTCCTACAATGAGCAGTTCTTC	CASSIERNRYSYNEQFF
.	TRBV2	TRBJ1-2	TGTGCCAGCAGTCCAGCGATTGAGAACTATGGCTACACCTTC	CASSPAIENYGYTF
.	TRBV12-3/TRBV12-4	TRBJ2-7	TGTGCCAGCAGTTTGCGGCTTGCCTACGAGCAGTACTTC	CASSLRLAYEQYF
.	TRBV19	TRBJ1-2	TGTGCCAGTAGTATACCGGGGGGCAGCATCGGGAACTATGGCTACACCTTC	CASSIPGGSIGNYGYTF
TRBD1	TRBV19	TRBJ2-1	TGTGCCAGTAGTACGCCGGGACAGGGGCTAGGCGAGCAGTTCTTC	CASSTPGQGLGEQFF
.	TRBV3-1/TRBV3-2	TRBJ2-7	TGTGCCAGCAGCCCTGCTAGACACGAGCAGTACTTC	CASSPARHEQYF
.	TRBV5-5	TRBJ1-4	TGTGCCAGCAGCGAAGGGACGGATGAAAAACTGTTTTTT	CASSEGTDEKLFF
.	TRBV20-1	TRBJ2-3	TGCAGTGCCGGGGGAGCAGATACGCAGTATTTT	CSAGGADTQYF
.	TRBV29-1	TRBJ1-3	TGCAGCGTTTACCAGAGCTCTGGAAACACCATATATTTT	CSVYQSSGNTIYF
.	TRBV2	TRBJ1-6	TGTGCCAGCCAGGAAGGGAACTATAATTCACCCCTCCACTTT	CASQEGNYNSPLHF
TRBD1	TRBV5-8	TRBJ2-5	TGTGCCAGCAGCCCTATCGGACAGGGGGCGCGGGAGACCCAGTACTTC	CASSPIGQGARETQYF
TRBD2	TRBV28	TRBJ2-7	TGTGCCAGCAGTTTATATTGGCGGGGGTCCTACGAGCAGTACTTC	CASSLYWRGSYEQYF
.	TRBV6-5	TRBJ1-5	TGTGCCAGCTCCACCGCATTAGAGCAGCCCCAGCATTTT	CASSTALEQPQHF
TRBD1	TRBV7-6	TRBJ1-1	TGTGCCAGCAGCTTAGCAGGGGGCGAAGCTTTCTTT	CASSLAGGEAFF
TRBD1	TRBV6-5	TRBJ1-2	TGTGCCAGCAGCCCCTGGGACAGCTTTTATGGCTACACCTTC	CASSPWDSFYGYTF
.	TRBV9	TRBJ2-1	TGTGCCAGCAGCCCCACCAACTTCGGCAATGAGCAGTTCTTC	CASSPTNFGNEQFF
TRBD1	TRBV5-1	TRBJ1-4	TGCGCCAGCAGCGGGACAGGGGAGGAGGAAAAACTGTTTTTT	CASSGTGEEEKLFF
TRBD1	TRBV18	TRBJ2-3	TGTGCCAGCTCCTCAACAGGGGGCGCAGATACGCAGTATTTT	CASSSTGGADTQYF
TRBD1	TRBV5-1	TRBJ1-6	TGCGCCAGCAGCCCTTCCCAGGGGGGCAATTCACCCCTCCACTTT	CASSPSQGGNSPLHF
.	TRBV5-6	TRBJ1-2	TGTGCCAGCAGCTTGGCGGGTCCGAATGGCTACACCTTC	CASSLAGPNGYTF
.	TRBV24-1	TRBJ1-2	TGTGCCTCCCAACGGGGAGGGGATTTGGGCTACACCTTC	CASQRGGDLGYTF
TRBD1	TRBV12-3/TRBV12-4	TRBJ2-7	TGTGCCACCCAGAGGACAGGGAACTACGAGCAGTACTTC	CATQRTGNYEQYF
.	TRBV21-1	TRBJ2-5	TGTGCCAGCAGTCCCCGAACGGGACTAGCGGGCCAAGAGACCCAGTACTTC	CASSPRTGLAGQETQYF